A single sample is the source of the 11 T cell receptor beta chains below, sequenced in a study of blood T cell repertoires in COVID-19. Profiling relied on immunoSEQ multiplex PCR, and the TCRdb table lists in-frame clones only, not all of them. The sample holds about 40,000 clones, about 88% seen once. Sequenced: peripheral blood. The origin of the receptors is a man in his forties or fifties in a cohort sampled during active COVID-19.

The chain is built from TRBV7-2 and TRBJ2-3; TRBD2 aligns across 11 bases. The ends lost 0 bases at V and 6 bases at J; junction bases unmatched: 8. CDR1 and CDR2 (germline): SGHTA, FQGNSA. This CDR3 is built from 17 residues. The CDR3 bases are TGTGCCAGCAGCTTAGCGGCAATAGCGGGGGGGCGGGATACGCAGTATTTT. Translation: CASSLAAIAGGRDTQYF.

CDR3 loop: CASSEFRQGGADTQYF. In DNA form, the CDR3 reads TGTGCCAGCAGTGAATTCCGTCAGGGCGGGGCAGATACGCAGTATTTT. V is TRBV25-1 and J is TRBJ2-3; maybe TRBD2 (6 bases). The germline CDR1 and CDR2 sequences are MGHDK and SYGVNS. The CDR3 extends over 16 amino acids. V was cut by 1 base and J by 4 bases, with 15 bases left in between.

This rearrangement joins TRBV11-3 to TRBJ1-6, with D unclear. CDR1 and CDR2 (germline): SGHNT, YENEEA. V lost 1 base to trimming and J lost 7 bases, with 8 bases between them. The CDR3 loop spans 14 amino acids. CDR3 residues: CASSLGQRNSPLHF. CDR3 nucleotide sequence: TGTGCCAGCAGCTTAGGGCAGAGGAATTCACCCCTCCACTTT.

This chain links TRBV4-1 with TRBJ2-4; D remains unclear. In germline, CDR1 is MGHRA, CDR2 YSYEKL. The CDR3 loop spans 13 amino acids. V lost 1 base, J lost 13 bases, and 14 bases lay in between. CDR3 sequence reads: CASSQVPENYQYF. In DNA, the CDR3 is TGCGCCAGCAGCCAAGTCCCTGAAAACTACCAGTACTTC.

This clone was seen a single time. The V and J genes are TRBV9 and TRBJ1-4; no firm D call. This CDR3 spans 13 amino acids. CDR1 and CDR2 from the germline V gene are SGDLS and YYNGEE. Trimming stripped 0 bases from V and 8 bases from J, with 8 bases between. The CDR3 reads CASSVAEGEKLFF. The CDR3 DNA reads TGTGCCAGCAGCGTAGCTGAGGGCGAAAAACTGTTTTTT.

The genes are TRBV5-4 and TRBJ2-5; 7 nucleotides agree with TRBD1. The germline V gene has CDR1 SGHNT and CDR2 YYREEE (reference sequence). The J segment lost 1 base and the V segment lost 0 bases, leaving 0 bases of the junction unmatched. There are 14 residues in the CDR3. In nucleotides, the CDR3 is TGTGCCAGCAGCTTGGACAGGGGCCAAGAGACCCAGTACTTC. Its translation is CASSLDRGQETQYF.

The table lists this clone with a few counts. The V and J genes are TRBV15 and TRBJ1-3; D gene uncertain. In germline, CDR1 is LNHNV, CDR2 YYDKDF (reference sequence). This CDR3 has 15 residues. The ends were cut back, 4 bases at V and 0 bases at J, with 10 bases in the middle. CDR3 loop: CATSTRRDSGNTIYF. CDR3 DNA sequence: TGTGCCACCAGCACACGGAGAGACTCTGGAAACACCATATATTTT.

The V and J genes are TRBV11-1 and TRBJ2-1; 7 nucleotides line up with TRBD2. The CDR3 is made up of 15 amino acids. Germline values: CDR1 SGHAT, CDR2 FQDESV (reference sequence). Trimming at V came to 5 bases and at J to 3 bases, leaving 7 bases not matched to a gene. CDR3 amino acids: CASSRPGTNYNEQFF. CDR3 sequence (DNA): TGTGCCAGCAGCCGGCCCGGGACTAACTACAATGAGCAGTTCTTC. The variable domain in full, completed from reference TRBV11-1 and TRBJ2-1, reads EAEVAQSPRYKITEKSQAVAFWCDPISGHATLYWYRQILGQGPELLVQFQDESVVDDSQLPKDRFSAERLKGVDSTLKIQPAELGDSAMYLCASSRPGTNYNEQFFGPGTRLTVL.

The rearrangement links TRBV19 to TRBJ2-5; a weak D match, TRBD2 (6 bases). This CDR3 has 15 amino acids. The germline gives CDR1 LNHDA, CDR2 SQIVND (reference sequence). Trimming removed 0 bases at V and 5 bases at J, with 13 bases between. CDR3 sequence reads: CASSIDGSPRETQYF. The CDR3 bases are TGTGCCAGTAGTATAGACGGGAGCCCCAGGGAGACCCAGTACTTC.

CDR3 nucleotides: TGTGCCAGCAGCCCCTACACGGGAGGGGGGACCGGGGAGCTGTTTTTT. Encoded protein: CASSPYTGGGTGELFF. The chain joins TRBV3-1 (or the pseudogene TRBV3-2) to TRBJ2-2, with 8 bases aligning to TRBD2. Germline CDR1 and CDR2: LGHDT and YNNKEL (reference sequence). The CDR3 is 16 residues long. J was trimmed by 5 bases and V by 4 bases; bases with no gene match: 9.

The chain uses TRBV13 and TRBJ1-3, with D possibly being TRBD1 (6 bases). The CDR3 spans 14 residues. The germline V and J ends were trimmed by 4 bases and 2 bases, with 9 bases remaining between them. The germline gives CDR1 PRHDT, CDR2 FYEKMQ (reference sequence). Here the CDR3 DNA reads TGTGCCAGCAGCTCCAGGGGCGCTGGAAACACCATATATTTT. Encoded protein: CASSSRGAGNTIYF.